One and the same sample provided the 27 T cell receptor beta chains below, sequenced in a study of patients and donors after allogeneic stem cell transplantation (dated by TCRdb to about 2020). The library was generated by RT-PCR. The instrument given in TCRdb is NextSeq 550. TCRdb cleaned the public reads at Q25 with fastp, built clones with MiXCR and kept in-frame beta chains. Each entry is one CDR3 protein sequence, shown with its most common DNA and genes. Present in this sample are 900,000 to 1,000,000 distinct CDR3 sequences, about a sixth of which were seen just once. The ten biggest clones cover around 6% of the sample. Source material: blood, either unsorted or a sorted T cell fraction (not recorded which). The receptor set was obtained from a human donor who was either an allogeneic HSCT recipient or a stem cell or donor lymphocyte infusion donor (not recorded which). It is not recorded whose cells these are; they may come from a transplant donor.

J is TRBJ2-5 and V is TRBV2; unclear D gene. Trimming removed 6 bases at V and 5 bases at J, with 16 bases between. CDR1 is SNHLY, CDR2 FYNNEI, per germline. The CDR3 extends over 14 amino acids. DNA of the CDR3: TGTGCCAGCAGCACCCAACGATCCTTTGAGACCCAGTACTTC. This gives the protein CASSTQRSFETQYF.

The chain joins TRBV12-5 to TRBJ2-2; maybe TRBD1 (6 bases). This CDR3 contains 16 residues. CDR1 LGHNT and CDR2 FRNRAP come from the germline V gene. V lost 1 base and J lost 7, with 16 bases in between. CDR3 loop: CASGLAGTPSSGELFF. The CDR3 region has the DNA TGTGCTAGTGGTTTGGCCGGGACACCTTCTAGCGGGGAGCTGTTTTTT.

This clonotype occurred a few times. The chain carries TRBV6-2 or TRBV6-3 and TRBJ1-2; 7 nucleotides align to TRBD1. The V and J ends lost 5 bases and 8 bases, in that order; junction bases with no gene match: 2. Germline CDR1 reads MNHEY; CDR2 reads SVGEGT. The CDR3 contains 11 residues. The CDR3 protein is CASSRDSGYTF. The DNA for the CDR3 is TGTGCCAGCAGTCGGGACAGCGGCTACACCTTC.

The chain is built from TRBV18 and TRBJ2-7; D gene uncertain. CDR1 and CDR2 (germline): KGHSH, LQKENI. With 0 bases removed from V and 7 bases from J, the gap between germline ends came to 10 bases. This CDR3 has 13 amino acids. The CDR3 reads CASSPPVLWEQYF. The CDR3, as DNA: TGTGCCAGCTCACCACCGGTGCTGTGGGAGCAGTACTTC.

The chain couples TRBV18 to TRBJ2-5; D is perhaps TRBD1 (7 bases). Germline CDR1 reads KGHSH; CDR2 reads LQKENI. The CDR3 runs 18 residues. The V end lost 4 bases, the J end lost 2 bases, and 23 bases lay between the germline ends. The CDR3 region is CASSRRGLQRPIQETQYF. CDR3 DNA sequence: TGTGCCAGCTCACGGAGGGGGCTCCAACGACCTATTCAAGAGACCCAGTACTTC.

There are a few counts of this clonotype. This chain joins TRBV9 and TRBJ2-7; 8 bases fit TRBD1. Trimming at V came to 0 bases and at J to 0 bases, leaving 5 bases not matched to a gene. The CDR3 is 16 amino acids. The germline V gene has CDR1 SGDLS and CDR2 YYNGEE. The CDR3 nucleotides read TGTGCCAGCAGCGTAGAAGGGACAGGCCTCTCCTACGAGCAGTACTTC. Translating gives CASSVEGTGLSYEQYF.

In its sample, this clonotype was seen many times. The gene calls are TRBV7-2 and TRBJ2-3; possibly TRBD2 for D (6 bases). In germline, CDR1 is SGHTA, CDR2 FQGNSA. V lost 10 bases and J 3 bases, leaving 17 bases between the germline ends. The CDR3 extends over 14 amino acids. CDR3 nucleotides: TGTGCCACCTCGAGGAGGGTTAATACAGATACGCAGTATTTT. This encodes CATSRRVNTDTQYF. The full variable domain, its missing parts supplied by reference TRBV7-2 and TRBJ2-3, is GAGVSQSPSNKVTEKGKDVELRCDPISGHTALYWYRQSLGQGLEFLIYFQGNSAPDKSGLPSDRFSAERTGGSVSTLTIQRTQQEDSAVYLCATSRRVNTDTQYFGPGTRLTVL.

This clonotype was seen at least ten times. The genes are TRBV20-1 and TRBJ2-7, with D perhaps matching TRBD2 (5 bases). The germline V gene has CDR1 DFQATT and CDR2 SNEGSKA (reference sequence). Trimming took 5 bases from V and 3 from J, leaving 8 bases between them. The CDR3 is made up of 11 amino acids. Here the CDR3 reads CSAYSDYEQYF. In nucleotides, the CDR3 is TGCAGTGCTTATAGCGACTACGAGCAGTACTTC.

This clonotype was found a few times. The chain recombines TRBV10-3 with TRBJ1-6; no firm D call. Germline V CDR1 and CDR2: ENHRY, SYGVKD. The V end lost 0 bases, the J end lost 7 bases, and 13 bases lay between the germline ends. The CDR3 is made up of 16 amino acids. CDR3 loop: CAISESIINRNSPLHF. The CDR3 DNA sequence: TGTGCCATCAGTGAGTCGATCATCAATAGAAATTCACCCCTCCACTTT.

The gene calls are TRBV6-2 or TRBV6-3 and TRBJ2-1; D call uncertain. Germline V gives CDR1 MNHEY, CDR2 SVGEGT. Trimming took 6 bases from V and 8 from J, leaving 14 bases between them. CDR3 length: 13 residues. CDR3 nucleotides: TGTGCCAGCAGAGCTTACCCTCGGCATGAGCAGTTCTTC. It yields the protein CASRAYPRHEQFF.

The V gene is TRBV7-9, the J gene TRBJ2-1; D is perhaps TRBD2 (5 bases). This CDR3 has 16 residues. Germline CDR1 reads SEHNR; CDR2 reads FQNEAQ (reference sequence). V lost 2 bases and J lost 2, with 13 bases in between. CDR3: CASSLRAGSPYNEQFF. The CDR3 coding sequence is TGTGCCAGCAGCTTACGGGCGGGTTCCCCCTACAATGAGCAGTTCTTC.

This chain links TRBV10-3 with TRBJ1-2, with a possible D match to TRBD1 (6 bases). Germline CDR1 ENHRY, CDR2 SYGVKD. V gave up 2 bases and J gave up 1 base, with 17 bases separating them. The CDR3 covers 17 residues. The CDR3 loop is CAISERPRTVDNYGYTF. In DNA, the CDR3 is TGTGCCATCAGTGAGCGTCCCAGGACAGTGGATAACTATGGCTACACCTTC.

This clonotype was seen at least ten times. The V call is TRBV20-1, the J call TRBJ2-7; 9 bases fit TRBD2. Trimming at V came to 0 bases and at J to 7 bases, leaving 10 bases not matched to a gene. The CDR3 extends over 15 amino acids. The germline V gene encodes CDR1 DFQATT and CDR2 SNEGSKA (reference sequence). CDR3 sequence: CSAREKTSGPFEQYF. In DNA, the CDR3 is TGCAGTGCTAGAGAAAAGACTAGCGGACCCTTTGAGCAGTACTTC.

A few counts support this clonotype. The V gene is TRBV4-3, the J gene TRBJ1-2; 8 nucleotides align to TRBD1. From germline, CDR1 is LGHNA and CDR2 YSLEER. V lost 0 bases, J lost 10 bases, and 10 bases stayed unmatched. This CDR3 is 15 amino acids long. The CDR3 DNA reads as TGCGCCAGCAGCCAAGATCCAGGGACAGGATTTAACTACACCTTC. This sequence encodes CASSQDPGTGFNYTF.

This clonotype has more than one count but fewer than ten. The rearrangement joins TRBV4-1 to TRBJ1-2; possibly TRBD1 for D (6 bases). The germline V gene encodes CDR1 MGHRA and CDR2 YSYEKL. V gave up 1 base and J gave up 5 bases, with 11 bases separating them. CDR3 size: 14 residues. This CDR3 reads CASSQVGRGYGYTF. The DNA of the CDR3 is TGCGCCAGCAGCCAAGTGGGGAGGGGGTATGGCTACACCTTC.

This clonotype appeared a few times. The chain combines TRBV29-1 with TRBJ2-3, with D possibly TRBD2 on 5 matching bases. V was shortened by 7 bases and J by 0 bases, with 17 bases between the two germline ends. The CDR3 is 15 residues long. CDR1 and CDR2 from the germline V gene are SQVTM and ANQGSEA. This CDR3 reads CSANRGRTSTDTQYF. CDR3 coding DNA: TGCAGCGCTAATCGGGGTAGGACTAGCACAGATACGCAGTATTTT.

This clonotype was counted a few times. This rearrangement joins TRBV6-1 to TRBJ1-1; D gene unclear. The germline CDR1 and CDR2 sequences are MNHNS and SASEGT. This CDR3 is built from 13 residues. V lost 6 bases and J 3 bases, leaving 11 bases between the germline ends. CDR3 in amino acids: CASSRKLDTEAFF. The CDR3 region has the DNA TGTGCCAGCAGCCGGAAGTTGGACACTGAAGCTTTCTTT.

This sequence joins TRBV12-3 or TRBV12-4 and TRBJ2-3; no definite D call. The CDR3 loop spans 14 amino acids. The ends were cut back, 3 bases at V and 0 bases at J, with 7 bases in the middle. CDR3 nucleotide sequence: TGTGCCAGCAGTTTTTTGCGGAGCACAGATACGCAGTATTTT. Translation gives CASSFLRSTDTQYF.

The chain is built from TRBV3-1 and TRBJ2-2; D gene unclear. This CDR3 contains 15 residues. The germline V gene encodes CDR1 LGHDT and CDR2 YNNKEL (reference sequence). The V end was cut by 1 base, the J end by 0 bases, with 6 bases between. The CDR3 DNA reads TGTGCCAGCAGCCAAGGCCTAACGAACACCGGGGAGCTGTTTTTT. Its translation: CASSQGLTNTGELFF.

V gene TRBV18 combines with J gene TRBJ1-6; 9 bases are a match to TRBD1. J lost 5 bases, V lost 6 bases, and 8 bases had no gene match. Germline V gene data show CDR1 as KGHSH and CDR2 as LQKENI. CDR3 length: 16 residues. The chain's CDR3 is CASSPGGTGHNSPLHF. The CDR3 DNA sequence: TGTGCCAGCTCCCCCGGAGGGACAGGGCATAATTCACCCCTCCACTTT.

This clonotype was detected only a few times. The CDR3 is CASSPTGDNQPQHF. The DNA of the CDR3 is TGTGCCAGCAGCCCGACAGGAGACAATCAGCCCCAGCATTTT. The V gene is TRBV7-9, the J gene TRBJ1-5; possibly TRBD1 for D (6 bases). The V and J ends lost 5 bases and 3 bases respectively, with 11 bases between them. CDR1 SEHNR and CDR2 FQNEAQ come from the germline V gene (reference sequence). CDR3 length equals 14 residues.

This clonotype showed up just a few times. The chain couples TRBV12-3 or TRBV12-4 to TRBJ1-6; a possible D gene is TRBD1 (6 bases). V gave up 6 bases and J gave up 10 bases, with 19 bases separating them. The CDR3 is 15 residues long. This CDR3 reads CASRNGGAGKSPLHF. In DNA form, the CDR3 reads TGTGCCAGCAGAAACGGGGGGGCCGGGAAGTCACCCCTCCACTTT.

This clonotype was seen more than once but under ten times. V usage is TRBV29-1 and J usage is TRBJ1-1, with D perhaps TRBD1 (5 bases). Germline V gene lookup returns CDR1 SQVTM and CDR2 ANQGSEA. V dropped 7 bases and J dropped 3 bases, with 15 bases sitting between them. The CDR3 contains 13 residues. CDR3 nucleotide sequence: TGCAGCGCACCCACAGGTTTGGACACTGAAGCTTTCTTT. Its translation is CSAPTGLDTEAFF. Combining the CDR3 with reference TRBV29-1 and TRBJ1-1 gives the whole variable domain SAVISQKPSRDICQRGTSLTIQCQVDSQVTMMFWYRQQPGQSLTLIATANQGSEATYESGFVIDKFPISRPNLTFSTLTVSNMSPEDSSIYLCSAPTGLDTEAFFGQGTRLTVV.

This clonotype was detected only a few times. The genes are TRBV20-1 and TRBJ1-1, with D perhaps matching TRBD1 (6 bases). The CDR3 is 13 amino acids. V lost 1 base to trimming and J lost 7 bases, with 13 bases between them. The germline V gene has CDR1 DFQATT and CDR2 SNEGSKA (reference sequence). CDR3 in amino acids: CSARVGGEYEAFF. The CDR3 DNA reads TGCAGTGCTAGAGTTGGGGGCGAATATGAAGCTTTCTTT.

This clonotype was recorded many times. The chain joins TRBV7-2 to TRBJ2-3; 7 nucleotides line up with TRBD1. Germline CDR1 is SGHTA and CDR2 is FQGNSA. The CDR3 runs to 15 residues. V was clipped by 6 bases and J by 0 bases; unmatched bases: 6. CDR3 sequence reads: CASRPGQKSTDTQYF. As DNA, the CDR3 is TGTGCCAGCAGGCCGGGACAGAAGAGCACAGATACGCAGTATTTT.

The chain has TRBV7-9 and TRBJ1-2; TRBD1 might be the D (5 bases). CDR1 is SEHNR, CDR2 FQNEAQ, per germline (reference sequence). V was cut by 5 bases and J by 3 bases, with 13 bases left in between. CDR3 length: 14 amino acids. The CDR3 sequence is CASSPTGVDYGYTF. CDR3 sequence (DNA): TGTGCCAGCAGCCCGACGGGGGTGGACTATGGCTACACCTTC.

This clonotype was observed a few times. This sequence joins TRBV4-3 and TRBJ2-2; TRBD1 is a possible D gene (5 bases). Trimming pared 0 bases from V and 6 bases from J, leaving 11 bases between. The germline gives CDR1 LGHNA, CDR2 YSLEER. CDR3 length: 15 residues. The CDR3 protein is CASSQEMGRAGELFF. In nucleotides, the CDR3 is TGCGCCAGCAGCCAAGAGATGGGCAGGGCCGGGGAGCTGTTTTTT.